This is a list of T cell receptor beta chains from one sample in a study of cytomegalovirus exposure and HLA in healthy donors. Profiling relied on immunoSEQ multiplex PCR, and the TCRdb table lists in-frame clones only, not all of them. The data hold 200,000 to 250,000 clones, with approximately 80% observed a single time. Sequencing was performed on PBMCs. These receptors were taken from a boy between 2 and 10 years old in good health and CMV-seronegative. Both conserved end residues are part of each CDR3. The D gene is left open where the match is weak. The size of a clone is reported for some rows only, either as once, few or many, or as a class for expanded clones.

J gene: TRBJ1-2; clone size: few; V gene: TRBV2; D gene: TRBD1; CDR3 protein: CASRDSNYGYTF; CDR3 DNA: TGTGCCAGCCGGGACAGTAACTATGGCTACACCTTC
J gene: TRBJ2-5; clone size: NA; V gene: TRBV7-8; D gene: TRBD1; CDR3 protein: CASSSTGTETQYF; CDR3 DNA: TGTGCCAGCAGCTCGACAGGGACGGAGACCCAGTACTTC
J gene: TRBJ2-7; clone size: NA; V gene: TRBV11-1; D gene: TRBD1; CDR3 protein: CASSLEPGGGYEQYF; CDR3 DNA: TGTGCCAGCAGCTTAGAGCCAGGGGGCGGCTACGAGCAGTACTTC
J gene: TRBJ1-5; clone size: NA; V gene: TRBV5-8; D gene: NA; CDR3 protein: CASSRGDQPQHF; CDR3 DNA: TGTGCCAGCAGCCGGGGGGATCAGCCCCAGCATTTT
J gene: TRBJ2-7; clone size: NA; V gene: TRBV27; D gene: TRBD1; CDR3 protein: CASSSTLWTGLYEQYF; CDR3 DNA: TGTGCCAGCAGTTCCACTCTCTGGACAGGGTTGTACGAGCAGTACTTC
J gene: TRBJ2-3; clone size: NA; V gene: TRBV5-6; D gene: TRBD2; CDR3 protein: CASSRASGIPDTQYF; CDR3 DNA: TGTGCCAGCAGCCGGGCTAGCGGGATCCCAGATACGCAGTATTTT
J gene: TRBJ2-1; clone size: NA; V gene: TRBV14; D gene: NA; CDR3 protein: CASSLGGYSYNEQFF; CDR3 DNA: TGTGCCAGCAGCCTCGGGGGATACTCCTACAATGAGCAGTTCTTC
J gene: TRBJ2-7; clone size: few; V gene: TRBV27; D gene: TRBD1; CDR3 protein: CASSPGTGYEQYF; CDR3 DNA: TGTGCCAGCAGTCCCGGGACAGGGTACGAGCAGTACTTC
J gene: TRBJ1-3; clone size: NA; V gene: TRBV28; D gene: NA; CDR3 protein: CASSLLYRGAPGNTIYF; CDR3 DNA: TGTGCCAGCAGTTTATTGTATCGGGGGGCGCCCGGAAACACCATATATTTT
J gene: TRBJ2-7; clone size: NA; V gene: TRBV29-1; D gene: NA; CDR3 protein: CSVAGSSYEQYF; CDR3 DNA: TGCAGCGTTGCAGGGTCCTCCTACGAGCAGTACTTC
J gene: TRBJ2-5; clone size: NA; V gene: TRBV7-2; D gene: NA; CDR3 protein: CASSDGTLRPGETQYF; CDR3 DNA: TGTGCCAGCAGCGACGGGACATTAAGACCGGGAGAGACCCAGTACTTC
J gene: TRBJ2-5; clone size: NA; V gene: TRBV4-1; D gene: NA; CDR3 protein: CASSQSGSPYQETQYF; CDR3 DNA: TGCGCCAGCAGCCAATCCGGGAGTCCGTACCAAGAGACCCAGTACTTC
J gene: TRBJ2-1; clone size: NA; V gene: TRBV5-4; D gene: NA; CDR3 protein: CASSLELAVLNEQFF; CDR3 DNA: TGTGCCAGCAGCTTGGAACTAGCAGTCTTGAATGAGCAGTTCTTC
J gene: TRBJ1-5; clone size: NA; V gene: TRBV5-5; D gene: TRBD1; CDR3 protein: CASSLFPGQGINQPQHF; CDR3 DNA: TGTGCCAGCAGCTTATTTCCGGGACAGGGGATTAATCAGCCCCAGCATTTT
J gene: TRBJ2-7; clone size: few; V gene: TRBV27; D gene: TRBD1; CDR3 protein: CASSVDRGAYEQYF; CDR3 DNA: TGTGCCAGCAGTGTCGACAGGGGGGCCTACGAGCAGTACTTC
J gene: TRBJ2-3; clone size: few; V gene: TRBV5-1; D gene: TRBD2; CDR3 protein: CASSLIAGVPGGTDTQYF; CDR3 DNA: TGCGCCAGCAGCTTAATAGCGGGAGTCCCTGGGGGCACAGATACGCAGTATTTT
J gene: TRBJ2-1; clone size: NA; V gene: TRBV4-2; D gene: NA; CDR3 protein: CASSPAGRQYNEQFF; CDR3 DNA: TGTGCCAGCAGCCCTGCGGGGAGACAATACAATGAGCAGTTCTTC